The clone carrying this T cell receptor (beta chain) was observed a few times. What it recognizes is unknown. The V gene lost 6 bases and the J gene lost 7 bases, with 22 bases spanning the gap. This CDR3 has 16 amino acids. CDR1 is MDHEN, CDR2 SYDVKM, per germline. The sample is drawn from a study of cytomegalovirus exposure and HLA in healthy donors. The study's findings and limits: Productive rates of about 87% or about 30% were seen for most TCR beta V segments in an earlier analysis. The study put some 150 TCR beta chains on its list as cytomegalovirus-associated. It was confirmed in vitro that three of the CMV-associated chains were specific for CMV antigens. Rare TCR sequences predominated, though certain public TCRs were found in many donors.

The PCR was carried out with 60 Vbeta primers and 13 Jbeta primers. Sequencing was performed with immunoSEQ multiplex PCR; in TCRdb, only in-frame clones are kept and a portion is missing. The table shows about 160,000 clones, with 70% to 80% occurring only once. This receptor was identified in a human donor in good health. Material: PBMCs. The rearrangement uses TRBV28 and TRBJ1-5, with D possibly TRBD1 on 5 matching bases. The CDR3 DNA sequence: TGTGCCAGCAGACACCCCCAGGGTGGCTTGGGCCAGCCCCAGCATTTT. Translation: CASRHPQGGLGQPQHF.